A single T cell receptor (beta chain) is shown here with its context. The antigen is undetermined. The data are from a study of cytomegalovirus exposure and HLA in healthy donors. The protocol was immunoSEQ multiplex PCR, while the TCRdb copy is restricted to in-frame clones and leaves out a portion. The sample holds 86,000 or so clones; 90% to 96% are singletons and the top ten take around 1.6%. Germline V CDR1 and CDR2: MGHRA, YSYEKL. Trimming at V came to 0 bases and at J to 8 bases, leaving 12 bases not matched to a gene. The CDR3 runs 18 residues. Study-level results: Altogether, 170 or so TCR beta chains were recorded as cytomegalovirus-associated.

Sequencing used PBMCs. The receptor's source is a man aged 18 to 30 in good health and CMV-seropositive. V usage is TRBV4-1 and J usage is TRBJ2-1; TRBD2 aligns across 11 bases. The CDR3: CASSQDFVASGRRDEQFF. The CDR3 coding sequence is TGCGCCAGCAGCCAAGATTTTGTGGCTAGCGGGAGGAGAGATGAGCAGTTCTTC.